This passage covers 5 T cell receptor beta chains from one sample sequenced in a study of shared clonotypes between healthy human individuals. Using immunoSEQ multiplex PCR, the repertoire was profiled, and TCRdb retains in-frame clones only, with some absent. This table holds 1.5 million to 1.9 million clones, 98% found once. Material for sequencing was naive CD4+ T cells sorted from blood. Subset in this sample: CD45RA+ positively selected. These receptors all stem from a man under 40 in good health.

The V gene is TRBV28, the J gene TRBJ1-5; the match to TRBD1 covers 9 bases. This CDR3 has 15 residues. Germline trimming cut 6 bases from V and 3 bases from J; bases unmatched to any gene: 6. The germline V gene encodes CDR1 MDHEN and CDR2 SYDVKM. The CDR3 nucleotides read TGTGCCAGCAGAACCGGGACAGGGAACAATCAGCCCCAGCATTTT. Its protein product is CASRTGTGNNQPQHF.

The chain links TRBV7-3 to TRBJ2-1; D gene uncertain. The CDR3 covers 15 residues. Germline V gene data show CDR1 as SGHTA and CDR2 as FQGTGA. Deletions cut 1 base from V and 0 bases from J, with 7 bases between. This CDR3 is CASSLMSVSYNEQFF. The CDR3 nucleotides are TGTGCCAGCAGCTTAATGTCGGTCTCCTACAATGAGCAGTTCTTC. Full variable domain (outside the CDR3, taken from reference TRBV7-3 and TRBJ2-1): GAGVSQTPSNKVTEKGKYVELRCDPISGHTALYWYRQSLGQGPEFLIYFQGTGAADDSGLPNDRFFAVRPEGSVSTLKIQRTERGDSAVYLCASSLMSVSYNEQFFGPGTRLTVL.

This clone appeared once. The chain joins TRBV4-3 to TRBJ2-5, with 10 bases identical to TRBD2. CDR3 length: 15 residues. Trimming removed 0 bases from V and 4 bases from J; junction bases left unmatched: 2. Germline values: CDR1 LGHNA, CDR2 YSLEER. The CDR3: CASSQDLAGAETQYF. The CDR3 DNA reads TGCGCCAGCAGCCAAGATCTAGCGGGGGCAGAGACCCAGTACTTC.

To note about this clone: An end of the junction differs from the germline gene, which may be a read error. The rearrangement joins TRBV6-6 to TRBJ2-3; TRBD2 is a possible D gene (6 bases). CDR3 length: 12 amino acids. CDR1 and CDR2 (germline): MNHNY, SVGAGI (reference sequence). The CDR3 protein is CASAPGGIPLLF. The CDR3 DNA reads as TGTGCCAGCGCCCCTGGGGGGATCCCCCTCTTATTT.

The chain is built from TRBV5-4 and TRBJ2-7; 7 positions agree with TRBD1. The J segment lost 1 base and the V segment lost 10 bases, leaving 8 bases of the junction unmatched. In germline, CDR1 is SGHNT, CDR2 YYREEE (reference sequence). This CDR3 has 13 residues. CDR3 sequence reads: CALAYRGSYEQYF. The CDR3 coding sequence is TGTGCCCTTGCTTACAGGGGATCCTACGAGCAGTACTTC.